The text below deals with one T cell receptor beta chain. Its antigen is not identified. Blood CD8+ and CD4+ T cells underwent high-throughput TCR beta sequencing. The V end was cut by 3 bases, the J end by 2 bases, with 10 bases between. CDR1 and CDR2 from the germline V gene are KGHSH and LQKENI. The CDR3 sequence is 14 residues long. This sample is part of a study of CD8 T cells in Susac syndrome. Study-wide findings and caveats: The study conceded that its TCR sequencing and HLA analysis involved relatively few individuals.

Reverse transcription of roughly 0.5 to 1 ug RNA used random hexamers. By means of immunoSEQ multiplex PCR, TCR beta CDR3 spanning 54 Vbeta and 13 Jbeta underwent amplification. TCRdb reprocessed the immunoSEQ multiplex PCR reads via MiXCR and lists one record per CDR3 protein. The sample carries a few hundred thousand distinct CDR3 sequences, roughly 96% recorded once. This TCR came from a human donor with multiple sclerosis. The source material was CD4+ T cells from PBMCs. V and J are TRBV18 and TRBJ1-2, with D uncertain. Here the CDR3 reads CASSPNSGNYGYTF. CDR3 DNA sequence: TGTGCCAGCTCACCCAACAGTGGGAACTATGGCTACACCTTC.